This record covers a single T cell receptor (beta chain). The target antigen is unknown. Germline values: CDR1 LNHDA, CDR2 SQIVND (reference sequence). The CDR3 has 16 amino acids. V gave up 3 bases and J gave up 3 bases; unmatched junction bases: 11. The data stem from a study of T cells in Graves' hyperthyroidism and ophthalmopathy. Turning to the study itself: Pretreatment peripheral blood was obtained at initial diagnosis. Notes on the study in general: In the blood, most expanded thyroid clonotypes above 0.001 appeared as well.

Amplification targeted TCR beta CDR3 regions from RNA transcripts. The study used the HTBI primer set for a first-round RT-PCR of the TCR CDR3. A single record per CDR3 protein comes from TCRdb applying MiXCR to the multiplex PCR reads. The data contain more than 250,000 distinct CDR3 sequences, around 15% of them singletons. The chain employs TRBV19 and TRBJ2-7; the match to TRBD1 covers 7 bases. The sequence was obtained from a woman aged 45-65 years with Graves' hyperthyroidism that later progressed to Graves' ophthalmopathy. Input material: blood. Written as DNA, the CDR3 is TGTGCCAGTAGTATGGGGCCACCGGGACAGCGCTACGAGCAGTACTTC. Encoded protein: CASSMGPPGQRYEQYF. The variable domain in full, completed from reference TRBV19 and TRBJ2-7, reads DGGITQSPKYLFRKEGQNVTLSCEQNLNHDAMYWYRQDPGQGLRLIYYSQIVNDFQKGDIAEGYSVSREKKESFPLTVTSAQKNPTAFYLCASSMGPPGQRYEQYFGPGTRLTVT.